The rows below give T cell receptor beta chains drawn from one sample of a study of cytomegalovirus exposure and HLA in healthy donors. Method: immunoSEQ multiplex PCR; TCRdb's copy keeps in-frame clones and lacks some. The sample records 150,000 to 200,000 clones, around 76% being singletons. Material for sequencing was PBMCs. These receptors were taken from a female donor in good health and CMV-seronegative. Each CDR3 is given with its conserved first and last residue. D genes are given only for firm matches. A clone size is listed for some rows: how often the clone was seen (once, few, many), or a class if it is expanded.

j_call,cdr3_length,v_call,d_call,clone_size,cdr3_aa,cdr3_nt
TRBJ1-2,15,TRBV5-6,TRBD1,-,CASSPSGTGGNGYTF,TGTGCCAGCAGCCCCTCCGGGACAGGGGGAAATGGCTACACCTTC
TRBJ1-4,14,TRBV7-9,-,few,CASSLPATNEKLFF,TGTGCCAGCAGCTTACCGGCAACTAATGAAAAACTGTTTTTT
TRBJ2-2,18,TRBV7-9,TRBD2,-,CASSPGLAGGTNTGELFF,TGTGCCAGCAGTCCCGGACTAGCGGGGGGAACGAACACCGGGGAGCTGTTTTTT
TRBJ2-5,13,TRBV2,-,few,CASSWEVVPTQYF,TGTGCCAGCAGTTGGGAGGTCGTCCCGACCCAGTACTTC
TRBJ1-1,13,TRBV14,-,-,CASSRQQGQSAFF,TGTGCCAGCAGCCGACAACAGGGTCAGAGCGCTTTCTTT
TRBJ1-3,14,TRBV30,-,few,CALGLLFSGNTIYF,TGTGCCTTGGGACTGCTCTTCTCTGGAAACACCATATATTTT
TRBJ2-7,12,TRBV5-6,-,-,CASSNGTLEQYF,TGTGCCAGCAGCAACGGGACACTTGAGCAGTACTTC
TRBJ2-2,14,TRBV19,TRBD1,-,CASSMKGANGELFF,TGTGCCAGTAGTATGAAGGGGGCAAACGGGGAGCTGTTTTTT
TRBJ1-1,13,TRBV6-5,-,few,CASRRDGNTEAFF,TGTGCCAGCAGGCGGGACGGGAACACTGAAGCTTTCTTT
TRBJ1-5,15,TRBV6-1,-,-,CASSEAADRGQPQHF,TGTGCCAGCAGTGAAGCGGCAGACCGGGGACAGCCCCAGCATTTT
TRBJ2-2,17,TRBV5-1,TRBD2,-,CASSFTGGPSVTGELFF,TGCGCCAGCAGCTTCACGGGGGGGCCTTCCGTAACCGGGGAGCTGTTTTTT
TRBJ2-5,14,TRBV19,TRBD1,-,CASSIGQGVETQYF,TGTGCCAGTAGTATTGGACAGGGGGTAGAGACCCAGTACTTC
TRBJ2-1,17,TRBV18,TRBD1,-,CASSPPSGQGAYNEQFF,TGTGCCAGCTCACCCCCTTCCGGACAGGGGGCATACAATGAGCAGTTCTTC
TRBJ2-7,13,TRBV6-1,-,-,CASSNGIVYEQYF,TGTGCCAGCAGTAACGGGATCGTATACGAGCAGTACTTC
TRBJ2-7,15,TRBV21-1,-,-,CASSTDQGRLNEQYF,TGTGCCAGCAGCACGGACCAGGGGCGGTTAAACGAGCAGTACTTC